Below, one T cell receptor (beta chain) is given with its context. Authors' analysis steps: Counts of nucleated cells, estimated from reference gene primer amplification, were obtained. TCRdb keeps only in-frame clones here, not all; method: immunoSEQ multiplex PCR. The DNA was the basis for D and trimming; V, J and clone size are from that table. Found here are 100,000 to 150,000 clones, roughly 85% of them singletons; the top ten hold over 20%. This sample is part of a study of blood T cell repertoires in COVID-19. Study information: The United States, Italy and Spain supplied acute and convalescent COVID-19 samples. PBMCs, B-cell-depleted T cells, or T cells provided the cDNA or gDNA that made up the material.

V trimming: 5 bases; J trimming: 4 bases; junction bases outside the gene matches: 8. The length of the CDR3 is 15 residues. Per germline, CDR1 SEHNR and CDR2 FQNEAQ (reference sequence). The sequence was collected from a woman older than 75 with acute or convalescent COVID-19. The rearrangement uses TRBV7-9 and TRBJ1-2, with 9 bases lining up with TRBD1. The sequenced sample consisted of peripheral blood. The CDR3 spells CASSPVLTGGYGYTF. The CDR3 DNA sequence: TGTGCCAGCAGCCCTGTTTTGACAGGGGGCTATGGCTACACCTTC.